Listed below are T cell receptor beta chains from one sample, sequenced in a study of shared clonotypes between healthy human individuals. Data came from immunoSEQ multiplex PCR; TCRdb stores just in-frame clones and leaves some out. The repertoire includes a few hundred thousand clones, over 60% of them detected once, and more than 9.5% sits in the top ten. Sample: memory CD4+ T cells sorted from blood. These receptor sequences come from a young man in good health. Each CDR3 is given with its conserved first and last residue. The D gene is left open where the match is weak. Size values are once, few and many counts, or a class for expanded clones, and some rows have none.

clone_size d_call j_call v_call cdr3_aa cdr3_nt
once TRBD2 TRBJ2-2 TRBV4-1 CASSQDRAGVRTGELFF TGCGCCAGCAGCCAAGACCGTGCGGGAGTTAGGACCGGGGAGCTGTTTTTT
- - TRBJ1-1 TRBV29-1 CSVDGGPLSTFF TGCAGCGTTGATGGGGGACCTTTATCCACTTTCTTT
once - TRBJ1-1 TRBV27 CASSKRKGVGTEAFF TGTGCCAGCAGCAAGCGTAAGGGTGTAGGGACTGAAGCTTTCTTT
- - TRBJ1-3 TRBV7-9 CASSEVGPWDTIYF TGTGCCAGTTCCGAAGTGGGACCCTGGGACACCATATATTTT
- - TRBJ2-7 TRBV20-1 CSARGRYEQYF TGCAGTGCTAGAGGGCGCTACGAGCAGTACTTC
- - TRBJ1-4 TRBV10-2 CASSDGPSATNEKLFF TGCGCCAGCAGTGACGGCCCCTCCGCAACTAATGAAAAACTGTTTTTT
- - TRBJ2-3 TRBV5-1 CASSLNPRDYTQYF TGCGCCAGCAGCTTGAATCCCCGGGACTATACGCAGTATTTT
- TRBD2 TRBJ2-1 TRBV7-2 CASSLAAGVGNEQFF TGTGCCAGCAGCCTCGCAGCGGGAGTGGGGAATGAGCAGTTCTTC
many TRBD1 TRBJ2-7 TRBV27 CASSQTGEAYEQYF TGTGCCAGCAGTCAGACAGGGGAGGCCTACGAGCAGTACTTC
- - TRBJ2-3 TRBV5-1 CASSLGAEGGDTQYF TGCGCCAGCAGCTTGGGAGCCGAGGGGGGAGATACGCAGTATTTT
- - TRBJ2-3 TRBV6-1 CASGGLTGTDTQYF TGTGCCAGCGGCGGGTTGACGGGCACAGATACGCAGTATTTT
- - TRBJ2-3 TRBV4-2 CASSQETNRGTDTQYF TGTGCCAGCAGCCAAGAGACTAATAGGGGCACAGATACGCAGTATTTT
- TRBD2 TRBJ2-1 TRBV11-2 CASSPRHAGVNNEQFF TGTGCCAGCAGCCCAAGGCACGCGGGAGTAAACAATGAGCAGTTCTTC
- - TRBJ1-4 TRBV5-1 CASSPESTNEKLFF TGCGCCAGCAGCCCTGAATCAACTAATGAAAAACTGTTTTTT
- TRBD1 TRBJ1-1 TRBV7-2 CASSFTGVGNTEAFF TGTGCCAGCAGCTTCACAGGGGTTGGGAACACTGAAGCTTTCTTT
- - TRBJ2-5 TRBV5-1 CASSFEGWEETQYF TGCGCCAGCAGCTTTGAGGGATGGGAAGAGACCCAGTACTTC
- TRBD2 TRBJ2-1 TRBV7-9 CASSRRRGAGDNEQFF TGTGCCAGCAGCCGACGTCGTGGGGCGGGGGACAATGAGCAGTTCTTC
- - TRBJ2-1 TRBV7-3 CASSLYGYNEQFF TGTGCCAGCAGCTTATACGGCTACAATGAGCAGTTCTTC
- - TRBJ1-5 TRBV5-5 CASSRVLGNSNQPQHF TGTGCCAGCAGTCGAGTGCTGGGTAATAGCAATCAGCCCCAGCATTTT
- - TRBJ2-7 TRBV19 CASSIYRAGAEQYF TGTGCCAGTAGTATATACAGGGCCGGAGCCGAGCAGTACTTC
- - TRBJ1-1 TRBV28 CASSRVNTEAFF TGTGCCAGCAGCCGAGTGAACACTGAAGCTTTCTTT
- - TRBJ2-5 TRBV6-1 CASSLLREEYF TGTGCCAGCAGTCTCCTAAGGGAGGAGTACTTC
many - TRBJ2-7 TRBV5-1 CASSLERAYEQYF TGCGCCAGCAGCTTGGAACGAGCCTACGAGCAGTACTTC
- - TRBJ2-2 TRBV18 CASSPNVWESGELFF TGTGCCAGCTCACCGAACGTATGGGAAAGCGGGGAGCTGTTTTTT
- TRBD1 TRBJ2-2 TRBV11-3 CASGTGQGSTGELFF TGTGCCAGCGGAACCGGACAGGGGTCCACCGGGGAGCTGTTTTTT
- - TRBJ2-5 TRBV5-4 CASSSWGRQGGGETQYF TGTGCCAGCAGCTCTTGGGGCCGACAGGGAGGGGGGGAGACCCAGTACTTC
once TRBD2 TRBJ2-7 TRBV19 CASSIRSRTSGSRAEQYF TGTGCCAGTAGTATAAGGTCGCGGACTAGCGGGAGCAGAGCCGAGCAGTACTTC
- - TRBJ2-2 TRBV7-2 CASKVPLRDNTGELFF TGTGCCAGCAAGGTTCCCTTGCGGGATAACACCGGGGAGCTGTTTTTT